The 20 T cell receptor beta chains below come from one sample, sequenced in a study of cytomegalovirus exposure and HLA in healthy donors. PCR was performed using 60 Vbeta and 13 Jbeta primers. Data came from immunoSEQ multiplex PCR; TCRdb stores just in-frame clones and leaves some out. This repertoire shows about 120,000 clones, roughly 9% found once; its top ten account for about 6%. Sequencing was done on a sample of PBMCs. All receptors derive from a woman in her thirties or forties in good health and CMV-seropositive.

In this sample, this clone turned up many times. V is TRBV30 and J is TRBJ1-1; D ambiguous. V lost 8 bases, J lost 5 bases, and 12 bases lay in between. The germline gives CDR1 GTSNPN, CDR2 SVGIG (reference sequence). CDR3 length equals 11 residues. The CDR3 DNA follows: TGTGCCGGTCACAGAGGGACTGAAGCTTTCTTT. This codes for CAGHRGTEAFF. Together with reference TRBV30 and TRBJ1-1, the CDR3 gives the full variable domain: SQTIHQWPATLVQPVGSPLSLECTVEGTSNPNLYWYRQAAGRGLQLLFYSVGIGQISSEVPQNLSASRPQDRQFILSSKKLLLSDSGFYLCAGHRGTEAFFGQGTRLTVV.

V usage is TRBV28 and J usage is TRBJ1-3, with D possibly matching TRBD1 (6 bases). V was pared by 5 bases and J by 0 bases, with 20 bases between. Germline loops: CDR1 MDHEN, CDR2 SYDVKM. This CDR3 is built from 18 residues. As DNA, the CDR3 is TGTGCCAGCAGTACTGCTGCCTGGGACACGAACTCTGGAAACACCATATATTTT. Its protein product is CASSTAAWDTNSGNTIYF.

V and J are TRBV12-5 and TRBJ1-4; tentative D call: TRBD1 (5 bases). The CDR3 is made up of 12 amino acids. Trimming pared 8 bases from V and 8 bases from J, leaving 12 bases between. Per germline, CDR1 LGHNT and CDR2 FRNRAP. DNA for the CDR3: TGTGCTAGTTGGGGGGTAGGAGAAAAACTGTTTTTT. It codes for CASWGVGEKLFF.

This clone has a handful of counts. The rearrangement links TRBV6-5 to TRBJ2-3; TRBD2 agrees at 13 bases. The CDR3 runs to 15 residues. CDR1 MNHEY and CDR2 SVGAGI come from the germline V gene. The trim removed 5 bases at V and 4 bases at J, leaving 3 bases unmatched. This CDR3 is CASSPGLAGADTQYF. Written as DNA, the CDR3 is TGTGCCAGCAGTCCCGGACTAGCGGGGGCAGATACGCAGTATTTT.

The chain links TRBV5-5 to TRBJ2-5; possibly TRBD1 for D (6 bases). CDR3 length: 14 residues. Trimming stripped 4 bases from V and 4 bases from J, with 14 bases between. Germline V gene lookup returns CDR1 SGHKS and CDR2 YYEKEE (reference sequence). The CDR3 coding sequence is TGTGCCAGCAGCCCCCAGGGGAGTCCAGAGACCCAGTACTTC. It translates to CASSPQGSPETQYF.

This clone appeared a few times. V usage is TRBV6-4 and J usage is TRBJ2-7; no reliable D call. Germline loops: CDR1 MRHNA, CDR2 SNTAGT. Trimming stripped 2 bases from V and 6 bases from J, with 8 bases between. This CDR3 is built from 12 residues. CDR3 sequence (DNA): TGTGCCAGCAGTGACCACGGCGGCGAGCAGTACTTC. It yields the protein CASSDHGGEQYF.

This clone was counted between two and nine times. The rearrangement uses TRBV5-1 and TRBJ2-5; 12 nucleotides line up with TRBD2. The CDR3 is made up of 18 amino acids. V shed 1 base and J 7 bases; nucleotides not matched to a gene: 14. Germline V gene data show CDR1 as SGHRS and CDR2 as YFSETQ. The CDR3 spells CASSLTSGGPARGGTQYF. Here the CDR3 DNA reads TGCGCCAGCAGCTTGACTAGCGGGGGGCCGGCGAGAGGGGGGACCCAGTACTTC.

The CDR3 reads CASSIDTGERGYTF. The DNA for the CDR3 is TGTGCCAGTAGTATAGATACAGGGGAACGCGGCTACACCTTC. V is TRBV19 and J is TRBJ1-2; 7 nucleotides line up with TRBD1. Germline V gene data show CDR1 as LNHDA and CDR2 as SQIVND (reference sequence). After removal of 0 bases from V and 8 bases from J, the junction contained 6 bases not matched to a gene. The CDR3 spans 14 residues.

This chain connects TRBV19 to TRBJ2-2; D is perhaps TRBD1 (6 bases). The germline gives CDR1 LNHDA, CDR2 SQIVND (reference sequence). The CDR3 has 14 residues. Trimming removed 7 bases at V and 1 base at J, with 10 bases between. CDR3 sequence reads: CASIETGNTGELFF. Written as DNA, the CDR3 is TGTGCCAGTATCGAGACAGGGAACACCGGGGAGCTGTTTTTT.

In its sample, this clone was seen a few times. The chain has TRBV5-1 and TRBJ1-1; D is unresolved. V lost 2 bases, J lost 1 base, and 9 bases lay in between. CDR3 length equals 14 residues. Germline V gene sequence: CDR1 SGHRS, CDR2 YFSETQ. The CDR3 coding sequence is TGCGCCAGCAGCTTAGAACGGGGGAACACTGAAGCTTTCTTT. Its translation is CASSLERGNTEAFF. Supplemented by reference TRBV5-1 and TRBJ1-1, the full variable domain reads KAGVTQTPRYLIKTRGQQVTLSCSPISGHRSVSWYQQTPGQGLQFLFEYFSETQRNKGNFPGRFSGRQFSNSRSEMNVSTLELGDSALYLCASSLERGNTEAFFGQGTRLTVV.

The V gene is TRBV18, the J gene TRBJ1-2; 8 nucleotides agree with TRBD1. The junction had 5 bases not matched to a gene; V was cut back by 4 bases and J by 7 bases. Germline CDR1 and CDR2: KGHSH and LQKENI. This CDR3 is built from 13 residues. The CDR3 nucleotides are TGTGCCAGCTCACAAGGGACAGGATTTGGCTACACCTTC. This sequence encodes CASSQGTGFGYTF.

This chain joins TRBV6-1 and TRBJ1-5, with D maybe TRBD1 (5 bases). From germline, CDR1 is MNHNS and CDR2 SASEGT. The CDR3 runs to 13 residues. With 5 bases removed from V and 6 bases from J, the gap between germline ends came to 11 bases. The CDR3 coding sequence is TGTGCCAGCAGTAAGACAGATTCTCAGCCCCAGCATTTT. It codes for CASSKTDSQPQHF.

The chain employs TRBV15 and TRBJ1-1, with D tentatively TRBD1 (6 bases). V lost 0 bases to trimming and J lost 4 bases, with 15 bases between them. CDR3 size: 16 residues. In germline, CDR1 is LNHNV, CDR2 YYDKDF (reference sequence). This CDR3 is CATSRESLGGGTEAFF. The CDR3 region has the DNA TGTGCCACCAGCAGAGAAAGTCTGGGAGGGGGCACTGAAGCTTTCTTT.

This clone was picked up a small number of times. At one end the junction does not follow the germline gene, possibly because of a read error. This chain joins TRBV7-6 and TRBJ1-5; 10 positions match TRBD1. Germline V lookup: CDR1 SGHVS, CDR2 FNYEAQ. This CDR3 is built from 15 residues. CDR3 in DNA: TGTGCCAGCAGTTTAGGGACAGGGGGCAATCAGCCCCAGCATTTT. Translation gives CASSLGTGGNQPQHF.

This clone has more than one count but fewer than ten. This sequence joins TRBV18 and TRBJ1-5; 8 bases are shared with TRBD1. V gave up 0 bases and J gave up 9 bases; unmatched junction bases: 10. CDR1 is KGHSH, CDR2 LQKENI, per germline. This CDR3 has 16 residues. CDR3 in amino acids: CASSPPGTGNRRPQHF. The CDR3 DNA follows: TGTGCCAGCTCACCACCGGGGACAGGTAATAGACGGCCCCAGCATTTT. Full variable domain (remainder filled in from reference TRBV18 and TRBJ1-5): NAGVMQNPRHLVRRRGQEARLRCSPMKGHSHVYWYRQLPEEGLKFMVYLQKENIIDESGMPKERFSAEFPKEGPSILRIQQVVRGDSAAYFCASSPPGTGNRRPQHFGDGTRLSIL.

CDR3 sequence: CASSSRGTGGTEAFF. The CDR3 DNA reads as TGTGCCAGCAGTTCCCGGGGAACAGGGGGCACTGAAGCTTTCTTT. This chain connects TRBV27 to TRBJ1-1; 8 positions agree with TRBD1. This CDR3 spans 15 amino acids. Looked up from germline, CDR1 is MNHEY and CDR2 is SMNVEV (reference sequence). V dropped 4 bases and J dropped 4; count of bases not matched to a gene: 8.

Concerning this clone itself: Here the CDR3 omits its conserved ending phenylalanine or tryptophan, so a read error is the likely source. The chain joins TRBV4-1 to TRBJ2-3; possible D gene TRBD2, 6 bases. CDR3 size: 13 residues. CDR1 and CDR2 (germline): MGHRA, YSYEKL. CDR3 sequence: CATFGGAPDTQYV. CDR3 sequence (DNA): TGCGCAACCTTCGGGGGAGCCCCGGATACGCAGTATGTT.

The V gene is TRBV29-1, the J gene TRBJ2-2; 7 bases map to TRBD1. Germline CDR1 SQVTM, CDR2 ANQGSEA. CDR3 length equals 15 residues. J gave up 7 bases and V 0 bases, and 8 bases lay outside the gene matches. The CDR3 reads CSVEEVAGGIGELFF. DNA of the CDR3: TGCAGCGTTGAAGAAGTGGCAGGGGGTATCGGGGAGCTGTTTTTT.

The CDR3: CASSILAPDRGGNTEAFF. Written as DNA, the CDR3 is TGTGCCAGTAGTATATTAGCCCCAGACCGAGGGGGGAACACTGAAGCTTTCTTT. This sequence joins TRBV19 and TRBJ1-1, with D perhaps TRBD1 (6 bases). Germline values: CDR1 LNHDA, CDR2 SQIVND (reference sequence). Trimming took off 2 bases at V and 1 base at J, with 20 bases between the two ends. The CDR3 runs to 18 residues.

This clone was counted a few times. The rearrangement links TRBV28 to TRBJ1-4, with a tentative D call TRBD1 (5 bases). Per germline, CDR1 MDHEN and CDR2 SYDVKM. The CDR3 totals 14 residues. V was clipped by 4 bases and J by 6 bases, with 12 bases between them. CDR3 amino acids: CASSYTAGDEKLFF. As DNA, the CDR3 is TGTGCCAGCAGTTACACCGCGGGGGATGAAAAACTGTTTTTT.